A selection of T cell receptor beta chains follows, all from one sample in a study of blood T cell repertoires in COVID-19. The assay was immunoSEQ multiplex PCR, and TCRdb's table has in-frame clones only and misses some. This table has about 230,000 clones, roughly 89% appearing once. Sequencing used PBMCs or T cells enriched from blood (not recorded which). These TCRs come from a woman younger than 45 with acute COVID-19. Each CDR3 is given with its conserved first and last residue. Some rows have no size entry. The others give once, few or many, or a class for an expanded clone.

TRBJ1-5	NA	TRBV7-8	CASSYRGINQPQHF
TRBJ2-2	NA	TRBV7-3	CASSLLPPGGLPGELFF
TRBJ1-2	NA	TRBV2	CASSRQGDGYTF
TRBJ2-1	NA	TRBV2	CASGSEGLSYNEQFF
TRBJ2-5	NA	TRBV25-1	CASSERRGEETQYF
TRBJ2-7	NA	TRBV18	CASSRTGNEQYF
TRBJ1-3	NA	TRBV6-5	CASGTASGNTIYF
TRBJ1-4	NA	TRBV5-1	CASSLRQGNGKLFF
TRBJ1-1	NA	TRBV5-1	CASRGGAEAFF
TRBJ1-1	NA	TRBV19	CASSIGGGEAFF
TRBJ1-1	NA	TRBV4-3	CASSQGGHRRTEAFF
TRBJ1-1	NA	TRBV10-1	CASSEGPPGTEAFF
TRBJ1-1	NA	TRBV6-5	CASRLDRGNTEAFF
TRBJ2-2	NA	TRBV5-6	CASSPRTGGTGELFF
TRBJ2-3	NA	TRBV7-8	CASSLLAGVTDTQYF
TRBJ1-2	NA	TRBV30	CAWSVRWGRNYGYTF
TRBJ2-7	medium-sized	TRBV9	CASSVVPGQVYEQYF
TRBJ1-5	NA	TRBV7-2	CASSPHGSRNQPQHF
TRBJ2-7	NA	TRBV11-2	CASSFRAGTTRSYEQYF
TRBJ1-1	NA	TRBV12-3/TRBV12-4	CASRRLSAEAFF
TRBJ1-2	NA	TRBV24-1	CATSAGVGGYTF
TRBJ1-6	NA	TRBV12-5	CASGIGHSLIPLHF
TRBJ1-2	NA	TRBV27	CASSLSGQGPFNYGYTF
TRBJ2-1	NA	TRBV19	CASSNETSWPLDEQFF
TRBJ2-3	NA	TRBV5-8	CASRQTATDTQYF
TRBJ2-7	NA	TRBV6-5	CASIRRTGGLSEQYF
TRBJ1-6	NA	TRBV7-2	CASSPRGPLPYNSPLHF
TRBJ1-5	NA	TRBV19	CASSTQMAHQPQHF
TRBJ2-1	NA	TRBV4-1	CASSPTSAAPYNEQFF